The next 18 T cell receptor beta chains were all read from a single sample in a study of shared clonotypes between healthy human individuals. Measured with immunoSEQ multiplex PCR; TCRdb has only the in-frame clones, and not every one. The table has hundreds of thousands of clones, approximately 73% seen once. Sequenced input: memory CD4+ T cells sorted from blood. Subset denoted: CD45RA-negative fraction. These receptor sequences come from a woman aged 30 to 39 in good health.

This chain's CDR3 is CASSQEFRAPGEKLFF. CDR3 DNA sequence: TGCGCCAGCAGCCAAGAGTTCAGGGCGCCCGGTGAAAAACTGTTTTTT. This chain connects TRBV4-1 to TRBJ1-4; D might be TRBD1 (5 bases). This CDR3 region has 16 residues. V gave up 0 bases and J gave up 7 bases, with 15 bases separating them. Germline V gene data show CDR1 as MGHRA and CDR2 as YSYEKL.

The chain employs TRBV2 and TRBJ2-7, with 9 bases that match TRBD1. With V trimmed by 6 bases and J by 4 bases, 10 bases remained unmatched. The CDR3 is 15 amino acids. Germline V gives CDR1 SNHLY, CDR2 FYNNEI. CDR3 nucleotide sequence: TGTGCCAGCAGGATACCGGGACAGGGTGTATACGAGCAGTACTTC. This sequence encodes CASRIPGQGVYEQYF.

The rearrangement joins TRBV2 to TRBJ1-2; no reliable D call. Germline-derived CDR1 and CDR2 are SNHLY and FYNNEI. The length of the CDR3 is 13 residues. Trimming removed 2 bases from V and 3 bases from J, with 7 bases in between. The CDR3 DNA reads TGTGCCAGCAGTGAATACCCGGACTATGGCTACACCTTC. Translated, it gives CASSEYPDYGYTF.

This clone was counted only a few times. The V and J genes are TRBV15 and TRBJ2-3, with D unclear. The CDR3 is made up of 16 amino acids. Germline assignment: CDR1 LNHNV and CDR2 YYDKDF (reference sequence). V lost 1 base and J 2 bases, leaving 13 bases between the germline ends. In DNA, the CDR3 is TGTGCCACCAGCAGAGTTGGAAACTCGATCACAGATACGCAGTATTTT. Its protein product is CATSRVGNSITDTQYF.

J is TRBJ1-2 and V is TRBV2, with TRBD1 as a possible D gene (6 bases). CDR3 length: 14 residues. Trimming took 6 bases from V and 1 from J, leaving 12 bases between them. The germline V gene has CDR1 SNHLY and CDR2 FYNNEI. The CDR3 sequence: CASSQGWGNYGYTF. The CDR3 DNA reads as TGTGCCAGCAGCCAGGGGTGGGGTAACTATGGCTACACCTTC. The variable domain in full, with the rest retrieved from reference TRBV2 and TRBJ1-2, is EPEVTQTPSHQVTQMGQEVILRCVPISNHLYFYWYRQILGQKVEFLVSFYNNEISEKSEIFDDQFSVERPDGSNFTLKIRSTKLEDSAMYFCASSQGWGNYGYTFGSGTRLTVV.

The chain links TRBV29-1 to TRBJ1-1, with 8 bases matching TRBD1. V dropped 5 bases and J dropped 6; count of bases not matched to a gene: 11. The CDR3 spans 14 residues. Germline assignment: CDR1 SQVTM and CDR2 ANQGSEA. Here the CDR3 DNA reads TGCAGCGTTTCGAAAGCCGGGACAGGCGCTGAAGCTTTCTTT. It specifies CSVSKAGTGAEAFF.

The V and J genes are TRBV5-4 and TRBJ2-7; 11 positions agree with TRBD2. The germline V gene encodes CDR1 SGHNT and CDR2 YYREEE (reference sequence). The CDR3 is 16 amino acids. J was trimmed by 5 bases and V by 2 bases; bases with no gene match: 9. The CDR3 DNA reads TGTGCCAGCAGCTTCCTACTAGCGGGAGTCGTCCACGAGCAGTACTTC. It is translated as CASSFLLAGVVHEQYF.

The genes are TRBV28 and TRBJ2-7; TRBD1 matches at 8 bases. V lost 8 bases and J lost 0; bases outside the gene matches: 15. This CDR3 region has 17 residues. CDR1 is MDHEN and CDR2 is SYDVKM in the germline V gene. The CDR3 is CASQGPGGQGYSYEQYF. The CDR3 DNA is TGTGCCAGCCAAGGCCCCGGCGGACAGGGCTACTCCTACGAGCAGTACTTC.

The chain carries TRBV9 and TRBJ1-4; D is unclear. This CDR3 has 14 amino acids. The germline V gene encodes CDR1 SGDLS and CDR2 YYNGEE. Trimming left V 3 bases short and J 0 bases short, with 6 bases between. DNA of the CDR3: TGTGCCAGCAGCGACAGACCAACTAATGAAAAACTGTTTTTT. It translates to CASSDRPTNEKLFF.

The chain employs TRBV5-1 and TRBJ1-2; no clear D gene. The CDR3 has 15 residues. Germline CDR1 SGHRS, CDR2 YFSETQ. The ends were cut back, 7 bases at V and 0 bases at J, with 16 bases in the middle. The CDR3 is CASGLDSGSNYGYTF. In nucleotides, the CDR3 is TGCGCCAGCGGCCTCGATAGTGGATCTAACTATGGCTACACCTTC.

The chain links TRBV7-9 to TRBJ1-2; D gene ambiguous. This CDR3 region has 14 residues. The V gene's germline CDR1 is SEHNR and CDR2 FQNEAQ (reference sequence). The V gene lost 3 bases and the J gene lost 6 bases, with 14 bases spanning the gap. The CDR3 loop is CASSFLSEGDGYTF. Here the CDR3 DNA reads TGTGCCAGCAGCTTCCTTTCAGAGGGCGATGGCTACACCTTC.

The V call is TRBV10-3, the J call TRBJ2-7, with 11 bases aligning to TRBD2. The junction had 13 bases not matched to a gene; V was cut back by 5 bases and J by 7 bases. There are 16 residues in the CDR3. Looked up from germline, CDR1 is ENHRY and CDR2 is SYGVKD. CDR3 DNA: TGTGCCATCAGTAAGGGACTAGCGGACACCTGGGGTGAGCAGTACTTC. Residues: CAISKGLADTWGEQYF.

This chain links TRBV7-2 with TRBJ2-7; D unclear. Deletions cut 3 bases from V and 0 bases from J, with 18 bases between. This CDR3 is 17 amino acids long. Per the germline V gene, CDR1 is SGHTA and CDR2 is FQGNSA. This CDR3 reads CASSLGVLGQSSYEQYF. CDR3 nucleotide sequence: TGTGCCAGCAGCTTGGGCGTGCTTGGGCAAAGCTCCTACGAGCAGTACTTC.

The rearrangement uses TRBV28 and TRBJ2-3; 8 bases are shared with TRBD1. This CDR3 comprises 12 residues. CDR1 is MDHEN and CDR2 is SYDVKM in the germline V gene. The V and J ends lost 8 bases and 6 bases, in that order; junction bases with no gene match: 4. The CDR3 DNA sequence: TGTGCCAGCGGACAGGGACTCGATACGCAGTATTTT. It yields the protein CASGQGLDTQYF.

This clone showed up just a few times. This sample includes further DNA sequences coding for the same CDR3. This sequence joins TRBV18 and TRBJ1-5; D gene uncertain. Looked up from germline, CDR1 is KGHSH and CDR2 is LQKENI. There are 13 residues in the CDR3. The ends were cut back, 3 bases at V and 4 bases at J, with 7 bases in the middle. The CDR3: CASSPSGNQPQHF. CDR3 in DNA: TGTGCCAGCTCACCGTCGGGGAATCAGCCCCAGCATTTT.

This clone was detected many times. J is TRBJ2-1 and V is TRBV7-2; the D gene is possibly TRBD1 (6 bases). This CDR3 region has 16 residues. Germline-derived CDR1 and CDR2 are SGHTA and FQGNSA. V was trimmed by 2 bases and J by 9 bases, leaving 20 bases between them. In nucleotides, the CDR3 is TGTGCCAGCAGCTTAATGACAGGCCGCGGTTATGGTGAGCAGTTCTTC. As protein: CASSLMTGRGYGEQFF.

V is TRBV6-5 and J is TRBJ1-1, with D hard to call. The CDR3 has 16 residues. Trimming took off 3 bases at V and 1 base at J, with 15 bases between the two ends. From germline, CDR1 is MNHEY and CDR2 SVGAGI. The CDR3, as DNA: TGTGCCAGCAGTTATCGTAGATGGGCCGCGAACACTGAAGCTTTCTTT. This gives the protein CASSYRRWAANTEAFF.

The chain recombines TRBV27 with TRBJ2-5; TRBD1 matches 11 bases. The CDR3 runs 17 residues. CDR1 and CDR2 from the germline V gene are MNHEY and SMNVEV (reference sequence). The junction had 11 bases not matched to a gene; V was cut back by 4 bases and J by 4 bases. The CDR3 is CASSSLRAGTGGETQYF. CDR3 nucleotide sequence: TGTGCCAGCAGTTCCCTAAGGGCCGGGACAGGGGGAGAGACCCAGTACTTC.